The 6 T cell receptor beta chains in this list originate from one sample, sequenced in a study of T cells in Graves' hyperthyroidism and ophthalmopathy. There were TCR beta CDR3 regions amplified from RNA transcripts. The TCR CDR3 first-round RT-PCR relied on the HTBI primer set. From the multiplex PCR reads, TCRdb called clonotypes with MiXCR, one entry per CDR3 protein. Here the sample spans 500,000 to 550,000 distinct CDR3 sequences, 15% to 20% being singletons. Specimen: blood. The receptors come from a man aged 35 to 55 with Graves' ophthalmopathy.

The chain is built from TRBV5-1 and TRBJ1-1; 10 bases fit TRBD1. The CDR3 runs 15 residues. The germline gives CDR1 SGHRS, CDR2 YFSETQ. The junction had 4 bases not matched to a gene; V was cut back by 0 bases and J by 5 bases. The CDR3 DNA reads as TGCGCCAGCAGCTTGGACGGACAGGGGGGGACTGAAGCTTTCTTT. Its protein product is CASSLDGQGGTEAFF.

Notes on this clonotype: This may stem from a read error, because a much larger clone lies one nucleotide away. The V call is TRBV5-1, the J call TRBJ1-6; no definite D call. The CDR3 spans 13 residues. CDR1 and CDR2 from the germline V gene are SGHRS and YFSETQ. The CDR3 DNA is TGCGCCAGCAGCTTGGGGACGGATTCACCCTTCCACTTT. This codes for CASSLGTDSPFHF.

The genes are TRBV6-1 and TRBJ1-1; no reliable D call. V gave up 7 bases and J gave up 6 bases, with 3 bases separating them. Germline CDR1 reads MNHNS; CDR2 reads SASEGT. The CDR3 has 9 amino acids. CDR3 sequence reads: CASNPEAFF. The DNA for the CDR3 is TGTGCCAGCAACCCTGAAGCTTTCTTT.

This clonotype has more than one count but fewer than ten. The rearrangement joins TRBV6-2 or TRBV6-3 to TRBJ2-3, with a tentative D call TRBD2 (5 bases). V lost 6 bases and J lost 0, with 16 bases in between. The CDR3 is 16 residues long. Looked up from germline, CDR1 is MNHEY and CDR2 is SVGEGT. This CDR3 is CASRPFRGTSTDTQYF. CDR3 in DNA: TGTGCCAGCAGACCCTTCCGGGGAACTAGCACAGATACGCAGTATTTT.

This clonotype has a handful of counts. This chain links TRBV28 with TRBJ1-2; D is possibly TRBD1 (5 bases). The ends were cut back, 8 bases at V and 4 bases at J, with 14 bases in the middle. The CDR3 is 13 amino acids. The germline gives CDR1 MDHEN, CDR2 SYDVKM. In DNA form, the CDR3 reads TGTGCCAGCTTAACAGGCACCGTCTATGGCTACACCTTC. Residues: CASLTGTVYGYTF.

The count of this clonotype is one. This chain links TRBV28 with TRBJ2-1; 11 bases are a match to TRBD2. The CDR3 consists of 16 residues. With V trimmed by 6 bases and J by 10 bases, 14 bases remained unmatched. Germline-derived CDR1 and CDR2 are MDHEN and SYDVKM. The CDR3 DNA sequence: TGTGCCAGCAGCCCTCGGGCTAGCGGGAGGTTAGGAGAGCAGTTCTTC. As protein: CASSPRASGRLGEQFF. The full variable domain, rest sourced from reference TRBV28 and TRBJ2-1, is DVKVTQSSRYLVKRTGEKVFLECVQDMDHENMFWYRQDPGLGLRLIYFSYDVKMKEKGDIPEGYSVSREKKERFSLILESASTNQTSMYLCASSPRASGRLGEQFFGPGTRLTVL.